A selection of T cell receptor beta chains follows, all from one sample in a study of PD-1 blockade in mismatch repair-deficient tumors. Sequencing used immunoSEQ multiplex PCR; TCRdb keeps in-frame clones, though not all of them. Of 100,000 or so clones in the sample, 70% to 85% were seen once. The sample consisted of peripheral blood, taken less than 37 weeks after starting pembrolizumab. These receptors were obtained from an adult with mismatch repair-deficient cancer. Both conserved end residues are trimmed from each CDR3.

TRBJ2-1 | 15 | TRBV9 | ASSSHRTSGPYNEQF
TRBJ2-7 | 13 | TRBV11-2 | ASSLRLAGPYEQY
TRBJ1-5 | 11 | TRBV6-1 | ASSEALKQPQH
TRBJ1-1 | 11 | TRBV28 | ASNFRGLVEAF
TRBJ2-1 | 10 | TRBV6-6 | ATIQGFNEQF
TRBJ2-3 | 14 | TRBV5-1 | ASSPGTSGSTDTQY
TRBJ1-3 | 12 | TRBV19 | ASSIRSSGNTIY
TRBJ1-4 | 13 | TRBV9 | ASSLPGQGGEKLF
TRBJ2-1 | 12 | TRBV5-4 | ASSLGALYNEQF
TRBJ2-7 | 12 | TRBV11-2 | ASSLGGLWDEQY
TRBJ2-1 | 13 | TRBV19 | ASTVGLAVYNEQF
TRBJ2-3 | 11 | TRBV7-9 | ASSPRGEDTQY
TRBJ1-1 | 12 | TRBV5-1 | ASSFTTGSTEAF